The 10 T cell receptor beta chains below come from one sample, sequenced in a study of blood T cell repertoires in COVID-19. Some clones are missing from TCRdb's copy, which holds only in-frame ones; the method was immunoSEQ multiplex PCR. The sample lists hundreds of thousands of clones; around 82% were seen once. Specimen: PBMCs or T cells enriched from blood (not recorded which). These receptors all come from a woman in her thirties or forties who had been exposed to COVID-19.

This clone has just one count. This chain connects TRBV7-3 to TRBJ2-1; maybe TRBD2 (6 bases). The CDR3 sequence is 13 residues long. CDR1 is SGHTA, CDR2 FQGTGA, per germline. The V and J ends lost 5 bases and 11 bases respectively, with 16 bases between them. The chain's CDR3 is CASSPGTQSKQFF. In DNA, the CDR3 is TGTGCCAGCAGCCCCGGGACTCAATCTAAGCAGTTCTTC.

The CDR3 DNA follows: TGTGCCAGCAGTTCCCGGGACAGGGTCGGTGGCTACACCTTC. Its translation is CASSSRDRVGGYTF. V is TRBV27 and J is TRBJ1-2; 9 bases agree with TRBD1. CDR3 length: 14 residues. Germline CDR1 reads MNHEY; CDR2 reads SMNVEV (reference sequence). The V segment lost 4 bases and the J segment 7 bases; nucleotides outside the gene matches: 7.

The chain recombines TRBV6-5 with TRBJ2-5; 7 bases line up with TRBD2. Germline-derived CDR1 and CDR2 are MNHEY and SVGAGI. The CDR3 runs to 15 residues. V was clipped by 0 bases and J by 4 bases; unmatched bases: 5. The CDR3 nucleotides read TGTGCCAGCAGTTACTCCCGACTAGCCGGAGAGACCCAGTACTTC. It specifies CASSYSRLAGETQYF.

V is TRBV24-1 and J is TRBJ2-3, with 12 nucleotides matching TRBD2. This CDR3 is 15 amino acids long. V shed 0 bases, J shed 11 bases, and the junction held 5 bases outside the gene matches. Germline loops: CDR1 KGHDR, CDR2 SFDVKD. The CDR3 DNA reads TGTGCCACCAGTGATTTGACTAGCGGGGGGCTTGTGCAGTATTTT. Its protein is CATSDLTSGGLVQYF.

The rearrangement links TRBV15 to TRBJ1-1; 9 bases agree with TRBD1. The CDR3 consists of 12 residues. In germline, CDR1 is LNHNV, CDR2 YYDKDF (reference sequence). The V and J ends lost 5 bases and 11 bases, in that order; junction bases with no gene match: 6. The CDR3 sequence: CATSDRQGEAFF. The CDR3 DNA reads TGTGCCACCAGCGATCGACAGGGGGAGGCTTTCTTT. Looking up the rest from reference TRBV15 and TRBJ1-1 gives the full variable domain: DAMVIQNPRYQVTQFGKPVTLSCSQTLNHNVMYWYQQKSSQAPKLLFHYYDKDFNNEADTPDNFQSRRPNTSFCFLDIRSPGLGDTAMYLCATSDRQGEAFFGQGTRLTVV.

This chain connects TRBV7-6 to TRBJ2-7, with 8 bases matching TRBD2. The germline CDR1 and CDR2 sequences are SGHVS and FNYEAQ. V shed 7 bases, J shed 3 bases, and the junction held 20 bases outside the gene matches. This CDR3 region has 18 residues. The CDR3 nucleotides read TGTGCCAGCATCCTTCAGGGGCGGGAGCGGGGGTCCCTCTACGAGCAGTACTTC. Translated, it gives CASILQGRERGSLYEQYF.

With respect to this clone: Other DNA sequences in the same sample also yield this CDR3. V usage is TRBV27 and J usage is TRBJ2-7; 9 nucleotides line up with TRBD1. After removal of 5 bases from V and 4 bases from J, the junction contained 3 bases not matched to a gene. This CDR3 region has 13 residues. Germline V gene data show CDR1 as MNHEY and CDR2 as SMNVEV (reference sequence). Here the CDR3 reads CASSRGQGYEQYF. CDR3 nucleotide sequence: TGTGCCAGCAGTCGTGGACAGGGGTACGAGCAGTACTTC.

The chain is built from TRBV29-1 and TRBJ1-1; perhaps TRBD1 as D (6 bases). Trimming removed 6 bases from V and 1 base from J, with 12 bases in between. The germline V gene has CDR1 SQVTM and CDR2 ANQGSEA. The CDR3 is made up of 13 amino acids. CDR3 in DNA: TGCAGCGTCCGGACAGACGCGAACACTGAAGCTTTCTTT. Translating gives CSVRTDANTEAFF.

The count of this clone is one. The V and J genes are TRBV12-3 or TRBV12-4 and TRBJ2-2; 7 bases line up with TRBD2. This CDR3 is 13 amino acids long. Germline trimming cut 6 bases from V and 6 bases from J; bases unmatched to any gene: 4. This CDR3 is CASSRTSAGELFF. The CDR3 DNA reads as TGTGCCAGCAGCAGAACTAGCGCCGGGGAGCTGTTTTTT.

This chain links TRBV5-1 with TRBJ2-3, with TRBD2 matching 8 bases. Looked up from germline, CDR1 is SGHRS and CDR2 is YFSETQ. The trim removed 0 bases at V and 14 bases at J, leaving 8 bases unmatched. This CDR3 spans 13 amino acids. In DNA form, the CDR3 reads TGCGCCAGCAGCTTGGCCGGGGGAGCGGGGGCGTATTTT. This codes for CASSLAGGAGAYF.